The present TCR beta chain was sequenced within a study of T cell responses to AZD1222 COVID-19 vaccine. Overall study findings and caveats: Regions 160-218 and 743-854 held dominance among vaccine-associated CD4 TCRs, which spanned spike. Repertoires were obtained only post-peak T cell response. Mostly white British, mostly female donors; authors suggested clonal diversity may be underestimated. Baseline seropositivity characterized only six AZD1222 recipients.

A note on this clone: Antigen unknown.

The assay was immunoSEQ multiplex PCR, and TCRdb's table has in-frame clones only and misses some. This sample has roughly 96,000 clones, with roughly 87% found just once. Trimming left V 2 bases short and J 8 bases short, with 15 bases between. The V gene's germline CDR1 is MNHEY and CDR2 SVGAGI. CDR3 length equals 14 residues. The clonotype originates from an adult in good health. The chain couples TRBV6-5 to TRBJ1-2; no firm D call. Sequenced material: peripheral blood, taken on day 0 of AZD1222 vaccination. CDR3 DNA sequence: TGTGCCAGCAGTTACGGGCCGAGGGAGAAAGGCTACACCTTC. This translates into CASSYGPREKGYTF.